This TCR beta chain was recovered during a study of beta chain features in type 1 diabetes. Study as a whole: The samples had around 98 million sorted cells examined in all.

The CDR3 spans 14 residues. CDR1 is SNHLY, CDR2 FYNNEI, per germline. V dropped 7 bases and J dropped 0 bases, with 9 bases sitting between them. Points from the study as a whole: For type 1 diabetes patients, VDJ junctions showed fewer insertions and more deletions.

Investigators reverse transcribed all isolated RNA, so they sequenced expressed TCRB transcripts. Reads for stem cell-like memory T cell samples averaged roughly 990,000. The method was immunoSEQ multiplex PCR; TCRdb's version includes in-frame clones alone and lacks a portion of them. There are 70,000 to 95,000 clones in the sample; roughly 31% occur only once, and 0.4% to 0.45% lies in the top ten. Concerning this clone itself: The target antigen is unknown.

V gene TRBV2 combines with J gene TRBJ2-2; D remains ambiguous. Input material: stem cell memory CD4+ T cells from blood. The clonotype was recovered from a woman aged 18-30 years in good health. This chain's CDR3 is CASTYLANTGELFF. The CDR3 DNA is TGTGCCAGCACCTATCTAGCGAACACCGGGGAGCTGTTTTTT.